One TCR beta chain is described in this entry. Its antigen remains undetermined. Per-nucleotide qualities are absent, and no much larger clonotype sits a single base away. Stable Graves' hyperthyroidism was defined as no progression to ophthalmopathy during 18 months of follow-up. Hyperthyroidism patients were aged 18 to 65 years and newly diagnosed, with disease duration of less than 2 months. Any patient with an uncontrolled infection, another autoimmune disease, pregnancy or lactation was excluded. Diagnoses were based on clinical symptoms, serum thyroxine and TRAb, thyroid ultrasound and orbital computed tomography. PBMCs were isolated from approximately 10 ml of fresh peripheral blood by Ficoll-Paque density gradient centrifugation. Total RNA was extracted with Trizol reagent, and quality was checked on an Agilent 2100 Bioanalyzer. This specimen comes from a study of T cells in Graves' hyperthyroidism and ophthalmopathy (dated by TCRdb to the late 2010s). Describing the broader study: Peripheral blood samples were taken at initial diagnosis, before any treatment was given. To identify distinguishing TCR V-J signatures, a discovery cohort of about a hundred patients was used, comprising under 45 with Graves' ophthalmopathy and around 57 with stable Graves' hyperthyroidism. An independent validation cohort of some 18 hyperthyroidism patients and 17 patients who later progressed to ophthalmopathy tested prospective prediction of ophthalmopathy. The 100 discovery patients were divided at random into training and test sets in a 7:3 ratio. The study also compared thyroid tissue and blood T-cell repertoires from a handful of Graves' hyperthyroidism patients. After blood sampling, hyperthyroidism patients were treated with methimazole at a starting dose of 30 mg daily, and ophthalmopathy patients were treated with high-dose intravenous methylprednisolone. The paper describes TCR Vbeta CDR3 sequencing of 130 to 150 peripheral blood samples, made up of some 42 ophthalmopathy patients, around 78 hyperthyroidism patients and roughly 17 progressor patients.

The TCR beta CDR3 regions were amplified from RNA transcripts. A first-round RT-PCR of the TCR CDR3 used the HTBI primer set with the Qiagen OneStep RT-PCR kit. The libraries were constructed in a second round of multiplex PCR and then size-selected and purified. Sequencing of the libraries was done on an Illumina HiSeq2000 using paired-end 100 bp reads. On the study's bioinformatics: SOAPnuke was used to process the raw data, with reads discarded if the reads contained adapters or uncalled bases, had a mean Phred below 15, or lacked an exact constant-primer or identifier match. High-quality paired reads were merged using COPE v1.2.5, and each unique nucleotide sequence was defined as a clonotype. MiTCR v1.1 was used to align clonotypes to the IMGT TRBV, TRBD and TRBJ reference segments. Analysis was restricted to V-J combinations with a frequency above 0.0001, which covered about 99% of repertoires. A TCS score was defined as the ratio between F50 (clonal expansion) and ExV (chaos), using BLOSUM62-based TCRdist between CDR3 peptides within each V-J. Welch's t-statistics and random forest reduced around 550 V-J features to 10 to 15, which were used in a naive Bayes classifier (R e1071). TCRdb reprocessing: public reads trimmed at Q25 with fastp, clones called with MiXCR, in-frame beta chains kept. Rows with one shared CDR3 protein collapse into an entry with the most common genes and DNA. V and J calls and clone size were set by TCRdb, not the authors. The sample includes approximately 330,000 distinct CDR3 sequences, with roughly 18% observed a single time. The top ten clones comprise around 50% of the sample.

CDR1 and CDR2, looked up from the germline V gene, are SGHVS and FNYEAQ. Inclusive of the bounding cysteine and phenylalanine, the CDR3 is 14 residues long. Only the CDR3 DNA stays, 42 bases, in frame from base 1. V is pruned by 5 bases and J by 8 bases, leaving 10 bases of the junction without a gene match. Results the study describes overall, beyond this receptor: Ophthalmopathy was separated from stable hyperthyroidism by a 13 V-J signature model, with about 88% sensitivity and about 81% specificity obtained in cross-validation and 80%/75% obtained in testing. In validation, the model predicted progression to ophthalmopathy with over 65% sensitivity and 72% to 85% specificity, a median of around 6.6 months before onset. Sample size was not statistically predetermined, and blinding of investigators to group allocation was not performed. Blood samples also contained most of the expanded thyroid clonotypes (frequency above 0.001), which suggests that blood repertoires may reflect thyroid immune responses.

The sequenced sample consisted of blood. The receptor was derived from a woman aged 45-59 years with Graves' hyperthyroidism. The sequence is built from TRBV7-6 and TRBJ1-2; TRBD1 lines up with 8 middle nucleotides. Here is the DNA: TGTGCCAGCAGCCCTGGACAGGGAATTGGAGGCTACACCTTC. This gives the protein CASSPGQGIGGYTF.